A selection of T cell receptor beta chains follows, all from one sample in a study of blood T cell repertoires in COVID-19. This table comes from immunoSEQ multiplex PCR, and its TCRdb copy is limited to in-frame clones, with some not included. The repertoire holds tens of thousands of clones, with around three quarters as singletons. The sequenced sample was peripheral blood. Source of these receptors: a human donor in a cohort sampled during active COVID-19. Both conserved end residues are part of each CDR3. The D gene is left open where the match is weak. The size of a clone is reported for some rows only, either as once, few or many, or as a class for expanded clones.

length	V	J	size	D	CDR3	DNA
13	TRBV11-1	TRBJ1-4	-	-	CASSLQVNEKLFF	TGTGCCAGCAGCTTACAGGTTAATGAAAAACTGTTTTTT
17	TRBV5-1	TRBJ2-1	-	-	CASSRSSGDISYNEQFF	TGCGCCAGCAGCCGGTCGAGCGGAGATATCTCCTACAATGAGCAGTTCTTC
13	TRBV27	TRBJ2-7	-	-	CASRRSGIGEQYF	TGTGCCAGCAGACGATCCGGGATCGGCGAGCAGTACTTC
12	TRBV19	TRBJ2-5	-	-	CASSRNGETQYF	TGTGCCAGTAGCAGAAATGGAGAGACCCAGTACTTC
14	TRBV6-5	TRBJ1-5	-	-	CASSYSGAGQPQHF	TGTGCCAGCAGTTACTCGGGTGCGGGCCAGCCCCAGCATTTT
14	TRBV7-9	TRBJ2-5	-	TRBD2	CASSLARETETQYF	TGTGCCAGCAGCCTTGCGCGGGAGACAGAGACCCAGTACTTC
17	TRBV3-1/TRBV3-2	TRBJ2-5	-	TRBD1	CASSQGGQAMYQETQYF	TGTGCCAGCAGCCAAGGGGGACAGGCGATGTACCAAGAGACCCAGTACTTC
18	TRBV27	TRBJ2-6	-	TRBD2	CASSYRTSGRSGANVLTF	TGTGCCAGCAGTTATCGGACTAGCGGGCGGTCTGGGGCCAACGTCCTGACTTTC
16	TRBV11-3	TRBJ2-2	-	TRBD1	CASSDPGTGGPGELFF	TGTGCCAGCAGCGACCCCGGGACAGGGGGCCCCGGGGAGCTGTTTTTT
13	TRBV18	TRBJ1-1	-	-	CASSPTGNTEAFF	TGTGCCAGCTCACCAACAGGGAACACTGAAGCTTTCTTT
20	TRBV3-1/TRBV3-2	TRBJ2-7	-	TRBD2	CASSRLIGLAGGPRSYEQYF	TGTGCCAGCAGCCGCCTAATTGGGCTAGCGGGAGGGCCGAGGTCCTACGAGCAGTACTTC
16	TRBV7-9	TRBJ2-1	few	TRBD2	CASSLYIRQGGYEQFF	TGTGCCAGCAGCTTATACATTCGGCAGGGAGGGTATGAGCAGTTCTTC
13	TRBV19	TRBJ1-1	-	TRBD1	CASRDRDRIEAFF	TGTGCCAGTAGGGACCGGGACAGAATTGAAGCTTTCTTT
12	TRBV28	TRBJ1-4	-	-	CASQTGGEKLFF	TGTGCCAGCCAGACGGGCGGGGAAAAACTGTTTTTT
15	TRBV5-1	TRBJ2-7	-	-	CASSPRESRGNEQYF	TGCGCCAGCAGCCCGCGCGAGTCCCGAGGGAACGAGCAGTACTTC
17	TRBV23-1	TRBJ2-7	-	TRBD2	CASSQPQREGIIYEQYF	TGCGCCAGCAGTCAACCCCAGAGGGAGGGAATCATCTACGAGCAGTACTTC
14	TRBV20-1	TRBJ2-5	-	TRBD2	CSASLAGARETQYF	TGCAGTGCTAGTTTAGCGGGAGCACGGGAGACCCAGTACTTC
16	TRBV9	TRBJ2-3	-	-	CASSVGTTGGTDTQYF	TGTGCCAGCAGCGTAGGGACCACTGGGGGGACAGATACGCAGTATTTT
16	TRBV7-9	TRBJ2-2	-	TRBD2	CASSPGLAELTGELFF	TGTGCCAGCAGCCCGGGACTAGCGGAGTTAACCGGGGAGCTGTTTTTT
14	TRBV27	TRBJ1-2	-	-	CASRGTGTNYGYTF	TGTGCCAGCAGGGGAACAGGAACTAACTATGGCTACACCTTC
16	TRBV30	TRBJ1-1	few	-	CAWSPLREMKGTEAFF	TGTGCCTGGAGTCCCCTCCGGGAAATGAAGGGCACTGAAGCTTTCTTT
14	TRBV28	TRBJ2-7	-	-	CASSSPGLSYEQYF	TGTGCCAGCAGTTCCCCGGGTCTCTCCTACGAGCAGTACTTC
17	TRBV7-9	TRBJ1-6	once	-	CASSLGSRVVDNSPLHF	TGTGCCAGCAGCTTAGGTTCGCGGGTGGTTGATAATTCACCCCTCCACTTT
14	TRBV21-1	TRBJ2-1	-	-	CASSNSASYNEQFF	TGTGCCAGCAGCAACAGCGCCTCCTACAATGAGCAGTTCTTC
16	TRBV7-6	TRBJ1-1	-	-	CASSQGGGLMNTEAFF	TGTGCCAGCAGCCAAGGGGGGGGTCTCATGAACACTGAAGCTTTCTTT
16	TRBV11-2	TRBJ2-2	-	-	CASSLLAGAKTGELFF	TGTGCCAGCAGCCTACTGGCAGGGGCGAAAACCGGGGAGCTGTTTTTT
17	TRBV6-2/TRBV6-3	TRBJ2-5	once	TRBD2	CASSYGTLAGPQETQYF	TGTGCCAGCAGTTACGGGACATTAGCGGGACCCCAAGAGACCCAGTACTTC
10	TRBV5-1	TRBJ1-2	many	TRBD1	CASMDRAYTF	TGCGCCAGCATGGACAGGGCCTACACCTTC
13	TRBV7-9	TRBJ1-2	-	-	CASSLGQFYGYTF	TGTGCCAGCAGCTTAGGACAGTTCTATGGCTACACCTTC
13	TRBV20-1	TRBJ1-5	few	-	CSASRGGRQPQHF	TGCAGTGCTAGTCGGGGGGGAAGGCAGCCCCAGCATTTT
13	TRBV5-6	TRBJ2-1	-	TRBD2	CASSLARGDEQFF	TGTGCCAGCAGCCTAGCGCGGGGGGATGAGCAGTTCTTC
14	TRBV18	TRBJ2-5	-	TRBD1	CASSPGQGAKTQYF	TGTGCCAGCTCGCCGGGACAGGGGGCTAAGACCCAGTACTTC
13	TRBV14	TRBJ2-1	-	-	CASSRSVYNEQFF	TGTGCCAGCAGCCGGAGCGTCTACAATGAGCAGTTCTTC
14	TRBV6-1	TRBJ2-4	few	-	CASSDGGAKNIQYF	TGTGCCAGCAGTGACGGGGGAGCCAAAAACATTCAGTACTTC
16	TRBV7-2	TRBJ2-1	once	-	CASSLTSTSSYNEQFF	TGTGCCAGCAGCTTGACTTCGACGAGCTCCTACAATGAGCAGTTCTTC
15	TRBV2	TRBJ2-3	-	-	CASSWTEPSTDTQYF	TGTGCCAGCAGCTGGACAGAACCTAGCACAGATACGCAGTATTTT
17	TRBV27	TRBJ2-3	-	TRBD1	CASSLLGRGLRTDTQYF	TGTGCCAGCAGCCTTCTCGGCAGGGGGCTACGCACAGATACGCAGTATTTT
14	TRBV7-2	TRBJ2-7	-	-	CASSRFRTDYEQYF	TGTGCCAGCAGCCGGTTTCGGACAGACTACGAGCAGTACTTC
11	TRBV2	TRBJ2-7	-	-	CASSLFYEQYF	TGTGCCAGCAGCCTCTTCTACGAGCAGTACTTC
13	TRBV9	TRBJ2-7	-	-	CASSVGTAYEQYF	TGTGCCAGCAGCGTAGGCACAGCCTACGAGCAGTACTTC
12	TRBV3-1/TRBV3-2	TRBJ2-1	-	-	CASSHQGNEQFF	TGTGCCAGCAGCCATCAGGGAAATGAGCAGTTCTTC
14	TRBV3-1/TRBV3-2	TRBJ2-4	-	-	CASSQVAAKNIQYF	TGTGCCAGCAGCCAAGTGGCAGCCAAAAACATTCAGTACTTC
14	TRBV9	TRBJ2-1	-	TRBD1	CASSFQDRNNEQFF	TGTGCCAGCAGCTTCCAGGACAGGAACAATGAGCAGTTCTTC
13	TRBV5-4	TRBJ2-2	-	-	CASSFRGAGELFF	TGTGCCAGCAGCTTCAGGGGGGCCGGGGAGCTGTTTTTT
16	TRBV28	TRBJ2-1	-	TRBD2	CASSVSTSGSHNEQFF	TGTGCCAGCAGTGTCTCCACTAGCGGGAGCCACAATGAGCAGTTCTTC
15	TRBV9	TRBJ1-6	many	-	CASSVGPGSNSPLHF	TGTGCCAGCAGCGTAGGACCGGGTTCCAATTCACCCCTCCACTTT
14	TRBV24-1	TRBJ2-1	-	-	CATEGASTYNEQFF	TGTGCCACCGAGGGAGCGTCCACCTACAATGAGCAGTTCTTC
15	TRBV28	TRBJ1-3	-	-	CASTVGTVDGNTIYF	TGTGCCAGCACTGTTGGTACAGTCGACGGAAACACCATATATTTT
15	TRBV16	TRBJ2-3	few	-	CASSQGSGRTDTQYF	TGTGCCAGCAGCCAGGGAAGCGGCCGGACAGATACGCAGTATTTT
15	TRBV11-2	TRBJ2-7	-	-	CASSTTPVAAVEQYF	TGTGCCAGCAGCACCACCCCGGTGGCAGCGGTCGAGCAGTACTTC
17	TRBV28	TRBJ2-2	-	TRBD2	CASSFELLAGAPGELFF	TGTGCCAGCAGCTTTGAGTTACTAGCGGGGGCTCCCGGGGAGCTGTTTTTT
16	TRBV24-1	TRBJ2-2	-	TRBD1	CATSDLGDRETGELFF	TGTGCCACCAGTGATTTGGGGGACAGAGAAACCGGGGAGCTGTTTTTT
15	TRBV6-5	TRBJ1-2	-	TRBD1	CASSSRTGASYGYTF	TGTGCCAGCAGTTCAAGGACAGGGGCGAGCTATGGCTACACCTTC
14	TRBV19	TRBJ1-1	-	-	CASSTAGGNTEAFF	TGTGCCAGTAGCACCGCCGGGGGTAACACTGAAGCTTTCTTT
15	TRBV24-1	TRBJ1-4	-	-	CATSDFNRFPEKLFF	TGTGCCACCAGTGATTTCAACAGGTTTCCTGAAAAACTGTTTTTT
13	TRBV5-1	TRBJ2-1	-	-	CASSFGGRNEQFF	TGCGCCAGCAGCTTTGGGGGGAGGAATGAGCAGTTCTTC
16	TRBV7-9	TRBJ2-1	-	-	CASSRWTGATDNEQFF	TGTGCCAGCAGCCGCTGGACGGGAGCGACTGATAATGAGCAGTTCTTC
11	TRBV7-9	TRBJ2-1	-	-	CASRGDNEQFF	TGTGCCAGTCGAGGTGACAATGAGCAGTTCTTC
15	TRBV11-2	TRBJ2-7	-	TRBD2	CASSVKAGGVIEQYF	TGTGCCAGCAGCGTCAAAGCGGGAGGAGTGATCGAGCAGTACTTC
14	TRBV7-3	TRBJ2-1	-	-	CASSLSAGPYEQFF	TGTGCCAGCAGCTTAAGCGCAGGGCCCTATGAGCAGTTCTTC